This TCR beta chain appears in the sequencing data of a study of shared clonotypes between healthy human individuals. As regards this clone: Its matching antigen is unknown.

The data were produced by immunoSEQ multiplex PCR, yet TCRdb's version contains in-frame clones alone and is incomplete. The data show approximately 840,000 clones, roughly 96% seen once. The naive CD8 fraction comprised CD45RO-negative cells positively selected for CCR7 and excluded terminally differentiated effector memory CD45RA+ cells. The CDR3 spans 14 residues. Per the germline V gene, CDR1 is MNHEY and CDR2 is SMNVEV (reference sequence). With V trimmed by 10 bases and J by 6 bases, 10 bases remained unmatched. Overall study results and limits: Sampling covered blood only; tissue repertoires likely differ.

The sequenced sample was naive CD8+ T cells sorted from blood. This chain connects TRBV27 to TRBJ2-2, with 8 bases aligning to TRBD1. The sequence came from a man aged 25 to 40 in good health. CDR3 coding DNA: TGTGCCACTCGATTAACGACAGGGGCCGGGGAGCTGTTTTTT. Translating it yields CATRLTTGAGELFF.